Below, 8 T cell receptor beta chains from the same sample are listed, as sequenced in a study of CD8+CD57+ T cells in acquired aplastic anemia. Genomic DNA provided the template from which TCR beta VDJ and CDR3 profiles were obtained. MiXCR was run by TCRdb on the reads, yielding one entry per CDR3 protein. The sample carries some 170,000 distinct CDR3 sequences, roughly 47% recorded once. Input material: sorted CD4+, CD8+, or CD8+CD57+ T cells (not recorded which) from PBMCs. The receptors come from a human donor in good health.

This clonotype came up many times. The chain uses TRBV4-1 and TRBJ1-1, with D hard to call. CDR3 size: 15 residues. The V end lost 1 base, the J end lost 5 bases, and 14 bases lay between the germline ends. Germline V gives CDR1 MGHRA, CDR2 YSYEKL. CDR3 in DNA: TGCGCCAGCAGCCAAGGGCTTATTATAGAAACTGAAGCTTTCTTT. It encodes CASSQGLIIETEAFF.

For this clonotype: This sequence may be a read error, since a much larger clone differs from it by one base. The V gene is TRBV6-2 or TRBV6-3, the J gene TRBJ2-7, with 7 bases fitting TRBD1. J was trimmed by 3 bases and V by 6 bases; bases with no gene match: 8. Germline V gene data show CDR1 as MNHEY and CDR2 as SVGEGT. This CDR3 has 14 residues. In nucleotides, the CDR3 is TGTGCCAGCAGATGCCGGGACAGAGACTACGAGCAGTACTTC. Protein: CASRCRDRDYEQYF.

The chain links TRBV14 to TRBJ1-1; D unresolved. Per germline, CDR1 SGHDN and CDR2 FVKESK. V lost 0 bases and J lost 10, with 12 bases in between. The CDR3 is made up of 13 amino acids. CDR3 sequence (DNA): TGTGCCAGCAGCCAAGAGTCGGTACAGAGAGCTTTCTTT. Translated, it gives CASSQESVQRAFF.

This clonotype was seen many times. This chain uses TRBV6-5 with TRBJ2-1; a possible D gene is TRBD1 (6 bases). Per germline, CDR1 MNHEY and CDR2 SVGAGI. The CDR3 has 13 amino acids. V lost 2 bases and J lost 8, with 10 bases in between. DNA of the CDR3: TGTGCCAGCAGTTACACCCGGACAGATGAGCAGTTCTTC. This codes for CASSYTRTDEQFF.

Many counts were recorded for this clonotype. V and J are TRBV7-3 and TRBJ2-5; possible D gene TRBD2, 6 bases. Per the germline V gene, CDR1 is SGHTA and CDR2 is FQGTGA. Trimming cost V 5 bases and J 5 bases, with 12 bases left between them. The CDR3 contains 13 residues. The CDR3 loop reads CASSPGRGETQYF. The CDR3 region has the DNA TGTGCCAGCAGCCCTGGCCGGGGGGAGACCCAGTACTTC.

J is TRBJ2-3 and V is TRBV19; D unclear. This CDR3 spans 19 amino acids. In germline, CDR1 is LNHDA, CDR2 SQIVND (reference sequence). The V gene lost 4 bases and the J gene lost 2 bases, with 25 bases spanning the gap. The CDR3 spells CASSTTQLKTPTNTDTQYF. In DNA form, the CDR3 reads TGTGCCAGTAGTACAACCCAATTAAAGACACCAACTAACACAGATACGCAGTATTTT.

This clonotype showed up many times. The chain's CDR3 is CASSMLLGGEQYF. The DNA for the CDR3 is TGTGCCAGTAGTATGTTGCTAGGGGGTGAGCAGTACTTC. The chain carries TRBV19 and TRBJ2-7; possible D gene TRBD1, 6 bases. V was cut by 3 bases and J by 7 bases, with 13 bases left in between. CDR1 and CDR2 (germline): LNHDA, SQIVND (reference sequence). There are 13 residues in the CDR3.

The count of this clonotype is one. The CDR3 loop is CATSRVNLGAAGANVLTF. In DNA, the CDR3 is TGTGCCACCAGCAGAGTAAACCTGGGGGCAGCTGGGGCCAACGTCCTGACTTTC. The chain links TRBV15 to TRBJ2-6, with D tentatively TRBD1 (6 bases). CDR3 size: 18 residues. V was clipped by 1 base and J by 2 bases, with 15 bases between them. Germline CDR1 LNHNV, CDR2 YYDKDF (reference sequence).